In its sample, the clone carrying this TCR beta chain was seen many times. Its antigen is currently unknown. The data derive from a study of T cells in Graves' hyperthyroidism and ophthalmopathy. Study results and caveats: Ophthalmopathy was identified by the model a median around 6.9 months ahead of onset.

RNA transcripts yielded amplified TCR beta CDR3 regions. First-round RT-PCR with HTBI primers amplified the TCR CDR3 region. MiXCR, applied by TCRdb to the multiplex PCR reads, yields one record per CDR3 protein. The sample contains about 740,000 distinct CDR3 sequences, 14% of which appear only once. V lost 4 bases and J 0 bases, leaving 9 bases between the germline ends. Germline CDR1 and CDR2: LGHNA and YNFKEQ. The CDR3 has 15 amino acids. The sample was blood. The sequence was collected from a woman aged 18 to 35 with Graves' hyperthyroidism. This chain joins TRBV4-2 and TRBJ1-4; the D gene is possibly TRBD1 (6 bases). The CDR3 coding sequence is TGTGCCAGCAGCCCTGGGACACCAACTAATGAAAAACTGTTTTTT. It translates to CASSPGTPTNEKLFF.